Listed here are 23 T cell receptor beta chains from one sample, sequenced in a study of CD8 T cells in Susac syndrome. RNA in amounts of roughly 0.5 to 1 ug was reverse transcribed with random hexamers. From the immunoSEQ multiplex PCR reads, TCRdb called clonotypes with MiXCR, one entry per CDR3 protein. This sample has a few hundred thousand distinct CDR3 sequences, with just under 95% found just once. Sequencing was carried out using CD4+ T cells from PBMCs. The origin of the receptors is a human donor with multiple sclerosis.

A note on this clonotype: A read error may produce the germline difference seen at one junction end. This chain connects TRBV30 to TRBJ1-5; the D is unclear. This CDR3 spans 13 amino acids. Germline-derived CDR1 and CDR2 are GTSNPN and SVGIG (reference sequence). The CDR3 DNA follows: TGTGCCTGGAGTCCGGGCGGAGGGCAGCCCCAGCAATTT. Translation gives CAWSPGGGQPQQF. Together with reference TRBV30 and TRBJ1-5, the CDR3 gives the full variable domain: SQTIHQWPATLVQPVGSPLSLECTVEGTSNPNLYWYRQAAGRGLQLLFYSVGIGQISSEVPQNLSASRPQDRQFILSSKKLLLSDSGFYLCAWSPGGGQPQQFGDGTRLSIL.

This clonotype was recorded only once. The chain couples TRBV20-1 to TRBJ1-5; perhaps TRBD1 as D (5 bases). V was pared by 7 bases and J by 1 base, with 8 bases between. Looked up from germline, CDR1 is DFQATT and CDR2 is SNEGSKA (reference sequence). The CDR3 has 12 residues. CDR3 coding DNA: TGCAGTGGGGGCAGAAGCAATCAGCCCCAGCATTTT. Translated: CSGGRSNQPQHF.

J is TRBJ1-2 and V is TRBV9; D gene uncertain. Looked up from germline, CDR1 is SGDLS and CDR2 is YYNGEE. Trimming took 4 bases from V and 1 from J, leaving 26 bases between them. CDR3 size: 19 residues. CDR3 in DNA: TGTGCCAGCAGCCACCAACGGGTCAGTAGCCAGATATTTAACTATGGCTACACCTTC. Protein sequence: CASSHQRVSSQIFNYGYTF.

The chain couples TRBV5-4 to TRBJ2-7; no definite D call. Trimming left V 1 base short and J 5 bases short, with 13 bases between. Per the germline V gene, CDR1 is SGHNT and CDR2 is YYREEE (reference sequence). The CDR3 totals 14 residues. The CDR3 DNA is TGTGCCAGCAGCTTGCAAAGGGATGGCCACGAGCAGTACTTC. Protein sequence: CASSLQRDGHEQYF.

The V call is TRBV11-1, the J call TRBJ1-1; 7 nucleotides match TRBD1. The CDR3 consists of 13 residues. V gave up 5 bases and J gave up 1 base; unmatched junction bases: 1. Germline V CDR1 and CDR2: SGHAT, FQDESV (reference sequence). The CDR3 DNA is TGTGCCAGCAGCAACAGGGGGAACACTGAAGCTTTCTTT. This codes for CASSNRGNTEAFF.

The chain couples TRBV12-3 or TRBV12-4 to TRBJ2-3; perhaps TRBD2 as D (5 bases). The CDR3 totals 14 residues. V lost 4 bases and J 1 base, leaving 9 bases between the germline ends. The CDR3 reads CASSWSGGTDTQYF. The CDR3 DNA reads as TGTGCCAGCAGTTGGAGCGGCGGCACAGATACGCAGTATTTT.

V gene TRBV20-1 combines with J gene TRBJ1-1, with D perhaps matching TRBD1 (6 bases). Germline V lookup: CDR1 DFQATT, CDR2 SNEGSKA (reference sequence). V lost 1 base to trimming and J lost 6 bases, with 9 bases between them. CDR3 length equals 12 residues. CDR3 nucleotide sequence: TGCAGTGCTAGAGGGACAGTCCCTGAAGCTTTCTTT. It translates to CSARGTVPEAFF.

The chain combines TRBV2 with TRBJ2-3; 7 bases line up with TRBD1. Germline V gene sequence: CDR1 SNHLY, CDR2 FYNNEI. The CDR3 has 16 amino acids. The V and J ends lost 3 bases and 2 bases, in that order; junction bases with no gene match: 8. This chain's CDR3 is CASSDRTGVTTDTQYF. CDR3 nucleotides: TGTGCCAGCAGTGACCGTACAGGGGTAACCACAGATACGCAGTATTTT.

The chain carries TRBV24-1 and TRBJ2-3, with D possibly being TRBD1 (6 bases). This CDR3 region has 14 residues. V was pared by 5 bases and J by 4 bases, with 12 bases between. Germline assignment: CDR1 KGHDR and CDR2 SFDVKD. CDR3 protein: CATSGAQGADTQYF. The CDR3, as DNA: TGTGCCACCAGTGGGGCACAGGGCGCAGATACGCAGTATTTT.

The rearrangement links TRBV7-8 to TRBJ2-5; 10 bases are a match to TRBD2. CDR1 is SGHVS, CDR2 FQNEAQ, per germline. Unmatched junction bases numbered 8, after V lost 8 bases and J lost 5 bases. CDR3 length equals 14 residues. In DNA form, the CDR3 reads TGTGCCAGCCGGGTGGGACTAGCGATGGAGACCCAGTACTTC. Translated, it gives CASRVGLAMETQYF.

The chain employs TRBV20-1 and TRBJ2-3; 13 positions match TRBD2. The germline CDR1 and CDR2 sequences are DFQATT and SNEGSKA (reference sequence). The CDR3 consists of 18 residues. Trimming took 3 bases from V and 4 from J; bases not matched to a gene: 13. The CDR3 sequence is CSASTTSTSGGEADTQYF. Written as DNA, the CDR3 is TGCAGTGCTAGCACCACCTCCACTAGCGGGGGGGAAGCAGATACGCAGTATTTT.

V is TRBV29-1 and J is TRBJ2-3, with TRBD2 identical over 9 bases. V was clipped by 7 bases and J by 2 bases; unmatched bases: 7. From germline, CDR1 is SQVTM and CDR2 ANQGSEA. The CDR3 contains 14 residues. The CDR3 loop is CSDLLAGTTDTQYF. CDR3 nucleotides: TGCAGCGACCTCCTAGCGGGGACCACAGATACGCAGTATTTT.

The chain has TRBV20-1 and TRBJ1-6; D gene uncertain. Germline lookup yields CDR1 DFQATT and CDR2 SNEGSKA (reference sequence). CDR3 length: 13 amino acids. The germline V and J ends were trimmed by 3 bases and 5 bases, with 8 bases remaining between them. The CDR3 nucleotides read TGCAGTGCTAGCGGGAGAAATAATTCACCCCTCCACTTT. Its translation: CSASGRNNSPLHF.

V and J are TRBV18 and TRBJ2-3; D gene ambiguous. Germline lookup yields CDR1 KGHSH and CDR2 LQKENI. The CDR3 is 12 residues long. V was clipped by 3 bases and J by 6 bases, with 7 bases between them. The CDR3 nucleotides are TGTGCCAGCTCACCCATTCCGGATACGCAGTATTTT. Translating it yields CASSPIPDTQYF.

Only one count was recorded for this clonotype. V and J are TRBV30 and TRBJ1-1, with TRBD1 identical over 9 bases. Germline V lookup: CDR1 GTSNPN, CDR2 SVGIG (reference sequence). The CDR3 loop spans 11 amino acids. V was clipped by 8 bases and J by 7 bases; unmatched bases: 5. The CDR3 sequence is CARGQGNEAFF. DNA of the CDR3: TGTGCCCGAGGACAGGGGAATGAAGCTTTCTTT.

The chain joins TRBV30 to TRBJ1-1; D may be TRBD1 (6 bases). The ends were cut back, 2 bases at V and 7 bases at J, with 14 bases in the middle. The CDR3 sequence is 13 residues long. Germline V gene lookup returns CDR1 GTSNPN and CDR2 SVGIG (reference sequence). CDR3 sequence reads: CAWSPSGQIEAFF. The DNA of the CDR3 is TGTGCCTGGAGTCCCTCCGGACAGATTGAAGCTTTCTTT.

This sequence joins TRBV3-1 and TRBJ1-4; 7 bases align to TRBD1. The CDR3 has 13 residues. Per the germline V gene, CDR1 is LGHDT and CDR2 is YNNKEL (reference sequence). Trimming cost V 8 bases and J 8 bases; bases outside gene matches: 8. The CDR3 sequence: CASGQARREKLFF. The CDR3 DNA follows: TGTGCCAGCGGACAGGCACGAAGAGAAAAACTGTTTTTT.

Here the CDR3 reads CASSADRARSPLHF. The CDR3 nucleotides are TGCGCCAGCAGCGCGGACAGGGCAAGATCACCCCTCCACTTT. The chain joins TRBV5-1 to TRBJ1-6, with 8 bases matching TRBD1. With 4 bases clipped from V and 10 bases from J, the junction kept 7 bases outside the gene matches. Germline V gene data show CDR1 as SGHRS and CDR2 as YFSETQ. CDR3 length equals 14 residues. The variable domain in full, with the rest retrieved from reference TRBV5-1 and TRBJ1-6, is KAGVTQTPRYLIKTRGQQVTLSCSPISGHRSVSWYQQTPGQGLQFLFEYFSETQRNKGNFPGRFSGRQFSNSRSEMNVSTLELGDSALYLCASSADRARSPLHFGNGTRLTVT.

The V gene is TRBV11-2, the J gene TRBJ2-3, with 8 positions matching TRBD2. The CDR3 runs 16 residues. V shed 1 base, J shed 0 bases, and the junction held 3 bases outside the gene matches. Germline V CDR1 and CDR2: SGHAT, FQNNGV. The CDR3 DNA sequence: TGTGCCAGCAGCTTAGGGACTAGCCGGAGCACAGATACGCAGTATTTT. It encodes CASSLGTSRSTDTQYF.

A single count supports this clonotype. The chain combines TRBV7-9 with TRBJ2-7; D is uncertain. Germline-derived CDR1 and CDR2 are SEHNR and FQNEAQ (reference sequence). The CDR3 totals 17 residues. Trimming cost V 5 bases and J 6 bases, with 26 bases left between them. The CDR3 sequence is CASSPLALHALPSEQYF. In nucleotides, the CDR3 is TGTGCCAGCAGCCCTCTCGCCTTACACGCTCTCCCCTCCGAGCAGTACTTC.

The chain recombines TRBV2 with TRBJ2-7; no firm D call. The CDR3 extends over 11 amino acids. In germline, CDR1 is SNHLY, CDR2 FYNNEI. V was trimmed by 6 bases and J by 2 bases, leaving 5 bases between them. The CDR3 here is CASSETYEQYF. In DNA, the CDR3 is TGTGCCAGCAGCGAGACCTACGAGCAGTACTTC.

A word on this clonotype: A junction boundary mismatches the germline segment, possibly from a read error. This rearrangement joins TRBV10-3 to TRBJ2-1; 11 bases map to TRBD2. Per the germline V gene, CDR1 is ENHRY and CDR2 is SYGVKD. CDR3 length equals 16 residues. The CDR3 sequence is CAISESLAGGYGSMIF. The DNA for the CDR3 is TGTGCCATCAGTGAGTCCCTAGCGGGGGGATATGGTAGTATGATCTTC.

This chain's CDR3 is CASSRQIADTQYF. CDR3 DNA sequence: TGTGCCAGCAGCCGCCAGATTGCAGATACGCAGTATTTT. J is TRBJ2-3 and V is TRBV6-5; D gene ambiguous. Germline assignment: CDR1 MNHEY and CDR2 SVGAGI. The length of the CDR3 is 13 residues. Between the trimmed V and J ends, which lost 6 bases and 4 bases, there was a span of 11 bases.